The present T cell receptor beta chain was sequenced within a study of technical replicates of blood from a handful of donors. CDR1 is SGDLS, CDR2 YYNGEE, per germline. With 7 bases clipped from V and 5 bases from J, the junction kept 5 bases outside the gene matches. The CDR3 contains 14 residues. Only in-frame clones appear in the TCRdb table, and some are missing; sequencing was by immunoSEQ multiplex PCR. The data show about 80,000 clones, with roughly 90% seen just once and around 0.42% held by the top ten. Sequenced sample: T cells isolated from PBMCs. The rearrangement joins TRBV9 to TRBJ2-2; the match to TRBD1 covers 10 bases. The TCR was taken from a human donor in good health. The CDR3 DNA follows: TGTGCCAGCTACGGACAGGGGGGAACCGGGGAGCTGTTTTTT. This sequence encodes CASYGQGGTGELFF.